The 7 T cell receptor beta chains in this list originate from one sample, sequenced in a study of blood T cell repertoires in COVID-19 (dated by TCRdb to 2019 to 2021). The library was built by means of the immunoSEQ multiplex PCR assay. TCRdb limited this immuneACCESS table to in-frame rearrangements with V and J called. A share of clones is missing; checked studies link under half to unresolved V genes, and the rest is unexplained. The sample table records about 220,000 clones; approximately 90% of these occur just once. The biggest ten clones account for 2% to 2.5% of the sample. The specimen sequenced was peripheral blood. These TCRs come from a young man who had recovered from COVID-19.

The chain joins TRBV18 to TRBJ2-7, with D possibly matching TRBD2 (6 bases). CDR3 length equals 14 residues. With 4 bases removed from V and 5 bases from J, the gap between germline ends came to 15 bases. The germline CDR1 and CDR2 sequences are KGHSH and LQKENI. CDR3 DNA: TGTGCCAGCTCACTGACGCCGGGGGAAAACGAGCAGTACTTC. It specifies CASSLTPGENEQYF.

This sequence joins TRBV12-2 and TRBJ1-3; the DNA was not used to check the table's D call, TRBD1. TRBV12-2 constitutes a pseudogene. The CDR3 has 16 residues. CDR3 nucleotides: TGTGCAAGTCGCTTAGTGGGGACAGAGTTGGGCAACACCATATATTTT. Translation gives CASRLVGTELGNTIYF.

CDR3 DNA sequence: TGCGCCAGCAGCCAGGAGAGGGGGCCCACAGATACGCAGTATTTT. The encoded protein is CASSQERGPTDTQYF. The chain couples TRBV4-1 to TRBJ2-3; the match to TRBD1 covers 7 bases. With 3 bases clipped from V and 2 bases from J, the junction kept 5 bases outside the gene matches. Germline CDR1 and CDR2: MGHRA and YSYEKL. The CDR3 sequence is 15 residues long.

The chain recombines TRBV19 with TRBJ1-1, with a possible D match to TRBD1 (6 bases). The CDR3 is 15 residues long. The ends were cut back, 7 bases at V and 4 bases at J, with 19 bases in the middle. Germline V CDR1 and CDR2: LNHDA, SQIVND (reference sequence). The CDR3 DNA sequence: TGTGCCAGTAACCGGGGGGGACATAAAGGCACTGAAGCTTTCTTT. Residues: CASNRGGHKGTEAFF.

This clone was observed a single time. CDR3 loop: CASGTSGSTDTQYF. For the CDR3, the DNA is TGCGCCAGCGGGACTAGCGGAAGCACAGATACGCAGTATTTT. The chain couples TRBV10-2 to TRBJ2-3, with 11 positions matching TRBD2. The CDR3 runs to 14 residues. From germline, CDR1 is WSHSY and CDR2 SAAADI. Germline trimming cut 8 bases from V and 0 bases from J; bases unmatched to any gene: 1.

V gene TRBV6-2 or TRBV6-3 combines with J gene TRBJ2-7; 7 nucleotides align to TRBD1. The CDR3 sequence is 13 residues long. Germline CDR1 MNHEY, CDR2 SVGEGT. Trimming at V came to 4 bases and at J to 7 bases, leaving 7 bases not matched to a gene. The CDR3 nucleotides read TGTGCCAGCAGTTCTACAGGGGTTAGGGAGCAGTACTTC. It translates to CASSSTGVREQYF.

The rearrangement joins TRBV7-9 to TRBJ1-2, with TRBD1 as a possible D gene (5 bases). The germline V gene has CDR1 SEHNR and CDR2 FQNEAQ (reference sequence). V lost 3 bases to trimming and J lost 4 bases, with 12 bases between them. This CDR3 spans 14 amino acids. CDR3 sequence reads: CASSLTDILYGYTF. The CDR3 bases are TGTGCCAGCAGCTTGACGGACATCCTCTATGGCTACACCTTC.